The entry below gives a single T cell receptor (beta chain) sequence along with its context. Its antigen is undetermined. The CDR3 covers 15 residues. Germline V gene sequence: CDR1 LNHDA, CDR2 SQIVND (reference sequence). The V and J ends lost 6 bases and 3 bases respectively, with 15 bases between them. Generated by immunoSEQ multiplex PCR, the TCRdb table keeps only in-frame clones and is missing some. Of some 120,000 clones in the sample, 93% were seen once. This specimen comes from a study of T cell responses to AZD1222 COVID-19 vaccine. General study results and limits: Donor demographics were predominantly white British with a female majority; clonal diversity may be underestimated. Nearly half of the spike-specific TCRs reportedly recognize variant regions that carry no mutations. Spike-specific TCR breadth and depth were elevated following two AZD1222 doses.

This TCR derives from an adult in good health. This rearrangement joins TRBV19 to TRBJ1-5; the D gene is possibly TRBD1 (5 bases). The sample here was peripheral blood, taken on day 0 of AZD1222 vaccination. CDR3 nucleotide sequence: TGTGCCAGTAGGGATATCGGGGGAGTCAATCAGCCCCAGCATTTT. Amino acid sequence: CASRDIGGVNQPQHF. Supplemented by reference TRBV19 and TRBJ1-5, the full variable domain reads DGGITQSPKYLFRKEGQNVTLSCEQNLNHDAMYWYRQDPGQGLRLIYYSQIVNDFQKGDIAEGYSVSREKKESFPLTVTSAQKNPTAFYLCASRDIGGVNQPQHFGDGTRLSIL.